This is a list of T cell receptor beta chains from one sample in a study of blood T cell repertoires in COVID-19. Profiled with immunoSEQ multiplex PCR; TCRdb holds only in-frame clones, not every one. The repertoire holds about 370,000 clones, with 80% to 90% as singletons. Material for sequencing was PBMCs or T cells enriched from blood (not recorded which). Receptors were obtained from a young man who had recovered from COVID-19. CDR3s include the opening cysteine and the closing phenylalanine or tryptophan. D genes are given only for firm matches. Size tells how often a clone was seen (once, few, many) or the class of an expanded clone, and some rows leave it out.

>TRBJ2-7|NA|TRBD2|TRBV29-1
TGCAGCGTTGAAGAAAGGAGCGGGAGCTGGTACGAGCAGTACTTC
CSVEERSGSWYEQYF
>TRBJ2-7|NA|NA|TRBV5-1
TGCGCCAGCACCATACAGGGGGGGAAGTCCTACGAGCAGTACTTC
CASTIQGGKSYEQYF
>TRBJ1-3|NA|TRBD1|TRBV6-5
TGTGCCAGCAGGATCGGACAGGCAGCGACAGACACCATATATTTT
CASRIGQAATDTIYF
>TRBJ2-5|NA|NA|TRBV6-6
TGTGCCAGCAGTTACTCCGAGTCCGAGACCCAGTACTTC
CASSYSESETQYF
>TRBJ2-3|NA|NA|TRBV7-9
TGTGCCAGCAGCTTCCCCTTCGATAAGGGGGAGCCCGCAGATACGCAGTATTTT
CASSFPFDKGEPADTQYF
>TRBJ1-2|NA|TRBD1|TRBV7-2
TGTGCCAGCAGCCCTTATCAGGGGACAGCTAACTATGGCTACACCTTC
CASSPYQGTANYGYTF
>TRBJ2-7|NA|NA|TRBV28
TGTGCCAGCAGTTTACCGTCCTTACAGATTGCCTACGAGCAGTACTTC
CASSLPSLQIAYEQYF
>TRBJ1-6|NA|NA|TRBV28
TGTGCCAGCAGTACTCTATATGCCCTCCACTTT
CASSTLYALHF
>TRBJ1-1|NA|NA|TRBV7-3
TGTGCCAGCAGCTTATCCGGGGGATTTGAAGCTTTCTTT
CASSLSGGFEAFF
>TRBJ2-1|NA|NA|TRBV5-1
TGCGCCAGCAGCTTGGAATTGGGGGCGGGCAGACGTTTCTTCTATGAGCAGTTCTTC
CASSLELGAGRRFFYEQFF
>TRBJ2-7|NA|TRBD2|TRBV27
TGTGCCAGCAGTATTTTAGCGGGGGGGTTTTACGAGCAGTACTTC
CASSILAGGFYEQYF
>TRBJ2-7|once|TRBD1|TRBV12-5
TGTGCTAGTGGTTTAATCGGACAGGACTACGAGCAGTACTTC
CASGLIGQDYEQYF
>TRBJ2-3|NA|NA|TRBV4-2
TGTGCCAGCAGCCAAGTGGCGACCAGTCGGGGGATAGATACGCAGTATTTT
CASSQVATSRGIDTQYF